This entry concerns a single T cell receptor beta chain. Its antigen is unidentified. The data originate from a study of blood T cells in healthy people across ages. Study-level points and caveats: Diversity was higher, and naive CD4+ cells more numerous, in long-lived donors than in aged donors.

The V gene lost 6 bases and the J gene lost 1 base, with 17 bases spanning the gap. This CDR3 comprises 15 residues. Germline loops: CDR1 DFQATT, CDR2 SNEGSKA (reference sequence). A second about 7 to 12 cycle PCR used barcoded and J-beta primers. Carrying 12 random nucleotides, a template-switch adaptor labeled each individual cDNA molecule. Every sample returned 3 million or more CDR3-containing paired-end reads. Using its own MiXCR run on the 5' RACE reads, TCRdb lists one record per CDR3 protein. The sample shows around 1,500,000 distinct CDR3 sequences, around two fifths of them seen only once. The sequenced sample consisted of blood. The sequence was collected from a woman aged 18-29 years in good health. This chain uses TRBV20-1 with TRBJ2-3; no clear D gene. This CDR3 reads CSAEGASRGTDTQYF. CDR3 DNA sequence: TGCAGTGCCGAAGGTGCCTCCCGGGGCACAGATACGCAGTATTTT.